The source of this T cell receptor (beta chain) is a study of response to subunit inactivated influenza vaccine. From germline, CDR1 is GTSNPN and CDR2 SVGIG (reference sequence). Unmatched junction bases numbered 7, after V lost 4 bases and J lost 8 bases. The CDR3 runs 12 residues. TCRdb processed the RT-PCR reads anew with MiXCR; each CDR3 protein has one entry. The sample holds about 650,000 distinct CDR3 sequences, about 15% seen once. This chain connects TRBV30 to TRBJ1-1, with TRBD1 matching 7 bases. The sequences come from PBMCs from blood, collected approximately 13 days after vaccination. The TCR sequence derives from a man between 45 and 60 years old who received an inactivated influenza vaccine. The CDR3 nucleotides read TGTGCCTGGAACCCCGACAGGGTAGAAGCTTTCTTT. Its protein product is CAWNPDRVEAFF.